This TCR beta chain stems from a study of blood T cell repertoires in COVID-19. Study in general: The samples span acute and convalescent COVID-19 from the United States, Italy and Spain. Nucleic acid was either cDNA or gDNA, and it came from T cells, B-cell-depleted T cells, or PBMCs.

In the original workflow: Amplification of reference gene primers provided the estimated nucleated cell counts. This table comes from immunoSEQ multiplex PCR, and its TCRdb copy is limited to in-frame clones, with some not included. Clone size and V and J calls were adopted from that table, with D and trimming inferred from the DNA. The sample consists of about 240,000 clones, 80% to 85% of them appearing once. The CDR3 length is 14 residues. The V gene's germline CDR1 is MNHEY and CDR2 SVGAGI. V was clipped by 4 bases and J by 4 bases, with 13 bases between them. The sequence came from a woman in her sixties with active or convalescent COVID-19. The sequenced sample was peripheral blood. This chain uses TRBV6-5 with TRBJ1-2; tentative D call: TRBD1 (5 bases). CDR3 nucleotides: TGTGCCAGCAGTTCGACAGAGCAAGGCTATGGCTACACCTTC. It specifies CASSSTEQGYGYTF.